The sample holds many counts of the clone carrying this T cell receptor beta chain. Time point described: blood at routine non-recurrence follow-up after resection. Unsorted whole RNA samples from tumor, nontumor lung or frozen PBMC were sequenced. This record belongs to a study of spatial heterogeneity in lung cancer. Study in general: Alpha-chain detections were consistently fewer than beta-chain detections among the sequences.

In the library, each TCR cDNA molecule bore its own unique molecular identifier. TCRdb reprocessed the 5' RACE reads via MiXCR and lists one record per CDR3 protein. This table has more than 15,000 distinct CDR3 sequences, about 9.1% appearing once. The receptor comes from a female donor with early-stage non-small cell lung cancer. This material consisted of PBMCs, taken at follow-up.

CDR3 residues: CASSQDALGRQPQHF. CDR3 bases: TGCGCCAGCAGCCAAGACGCGCTTGGTAGACAGCCCCAGCATTTT. The rearrangement joins TRBV4-1 to TRBJ1-5; D unresolved. V lost 0 bases, J lost 7 bases, and 13 bases lay in between. Germline CDR1 and CDR2: MGHRA and YSYEKL. This CDR3 contains 15 residues.